This T cell receptor (beta chain) derives from a study of blood T cell repertoires in COVID-19. Background on the study: T cells, B-cell-depleted T cells, or PBMCs provided the cDNA or gDNA that served as material.

How the authors handled the data: Amplified reference gene primers provided the basis for estimating nucleated cell counts. Sequencing was performed with immunoSEQ multiplex PCR; in TCRdb, only in-frame clones are kept and a portion is missing. The D gene and trimming were derived from the DNA, and the V and J assignments and clone size from that table. The sample yields about 360,000 clones, about 86% seen once. V was clipped by 11 bases and J by 0 bases, with 14 bases between them. Germline values: CDR1 MNHEY, CDR2 SVGAGI. The CDR3 runs 14 residues. Sequenced material: peripheral blood. This receptor was obtained from a woman aged 55-75 years with COVID-19, enrolled during active disease. V usage is TRBV6-5 and J usage is TRBJ1-5; unclear D gene. The CDR3, as DNA: TGTGCCGCGGCGACGGCTAGTAGCAATCAGCCCCAGCATTTT. Its translation is CAAATASSNQPQHF.